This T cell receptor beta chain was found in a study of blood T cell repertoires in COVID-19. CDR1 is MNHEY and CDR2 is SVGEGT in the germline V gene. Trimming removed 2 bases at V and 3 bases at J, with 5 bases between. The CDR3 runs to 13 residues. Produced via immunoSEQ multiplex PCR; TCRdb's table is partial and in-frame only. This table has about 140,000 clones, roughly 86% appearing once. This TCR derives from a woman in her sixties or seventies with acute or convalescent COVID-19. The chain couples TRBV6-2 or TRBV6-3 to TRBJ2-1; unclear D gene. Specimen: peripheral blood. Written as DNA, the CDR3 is TGTGCCAGCAGTTACGTCCACTACAATGAGCAGTTCTTC. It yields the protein CASSYVHYNEQFF.